These 11 T cell receptor beta chains were sequenced from one sample in a study of CD8 T cells in Susac syndrome. When the RNA was reverse transcribed, random hexamers were used with an input of roughly 0.45 to 1 ug. TCRdb called the immunoSEQ multiplex PCR reads again in MiXCR, with one record for every CDR3 protein. The sample has approximately 25,000 distinct CDR3 sequences; around 93% are singletons. The sample consisted of CD8+ T cells from PBMCs. The receptors were gathered from a human donor with Susac syndrome.

Comment on this clonotype: An end of the junction differs from the germline gene, which may be a read error. The rearrangement uses TRBV7-9 and TRBJ2-3; 9 nucleotides match TRBD1. The CDR3 sequence is 18 residues long. Per germline, CDR1 SEHNR and CDR2 FQNEAQ (reference sequence). CDR3 loop: CASISLGRDREMLTQKDF. The CDR3 bases are TGTGCCAGCATCTCACTTGGTAGGGACAGGGAGATGTTGACGCAAAAGGATTTT. Looking up the rest from reference TRBV7-9 and TRBJ2-3 gives the full variable domain: DTGVSQNPRHKITKRGQNVTFRCDPISEHNRLYWYRQTLGQGPEFLTYFQNEAQLEKSRLLSDRFSAERPKGSFSTLEIQRTEQGDSAMYLCASISLGRDREMLTQKDFGPGTRLTVL.

Note on this clonotype: Germline and junction disagree at one end, which may indicate a read error. The chain recombines TRBV6-2 or TRBV6-3 with TRBJ2-7; D is possibly TRBD1 (5 bases). Per germline, CDR1 MNHEY and CDR2 SVGEGT. CDR3 size: 13 residues. CDR3 nucleotides: TGTACCAGCAGCCGACAGATATCCTACGAGCAGTACTTC. Translating gives CTSSRQISYEQYF.

The chain joins TRBV19 to TRBJ1-5; D unclear. This CDR3 is built from 17 residues. V shed 3 bases and J shed 0 bases, with 15 bases lying between them. Germline-derived CDR1 and CDR2 are LNHDA and SQIVND (reference sequence). CDR3 loop: CASSITPGITSNQPQHF. CDR3 DNA sequence: TGTGCCAGTAGTATCACTCCCGGGATTACTAGCAATCAGCCCCAGCATTTT.

This clonotype has only one observation. The genes are TRBV27 and TRBJ2-7; no definite D call. CDR3 size: 14 residues. The V and J ends lost 6 bases and 0 bases respectively, with 12 bases between them. Germline-derived CDR1 and CDR2 are MNHEY and SMNVEV (reference sequence). Here the CDR3 DNA reads TGTGCCAGCAGACGGACGGTTGCCTCCTACGAGCAGTACTTC. It codes for CASRRTVASYEQYF.

The chain is built from TRBV30 and TRBJ2-5; 10 nucleotides match TRBD2. Germline CDR1 is GTSNPN and CDR2 is SVGIG (reference sequence). CDR3 length equals 14 residues. The V gene end was trimmed by 2 bases and the J gene end by 4 bases; junction bases not matched to a gene: 4. CDR3 sequence reads: CAWSTLAGRETQYF. DNA for the CDR3: TGTGCCTGGAGTACACTAGCGGGGCGAGAGACCCAGTACTTC.

The J gene is TRBJ2-7, the V gene TRBV14; D uncertain. CDR1 SGHDN and CDR2 FVKESK come from the germline V gene. With 5 bases removed from V and 1 base from J, the gap between germline ends came to 15 bases. The CDR3 consists of 15 residues. CDR3 sequence: CASSTSGRTSYEQYF. CDR3 in DNA: TGTGCCAGCAGCACCTCTGGTCGCACATCCTACGAGCAGTACTTC.

The J gene is TRBJ2-1, the V gene TRBV4-2; a weak D match, TRBD1 (5 bases). V was clipped by 0 bases and J by 3 bases, with 15 bases between them. CDR1 is LGHNA and CDR2 is YNFKEQ in the germline V gene. The CDR3 runs 17 residues. Written as DNA, the CDR3 is TGTGCCAGCAGCCAAGATAAAACAGGTTTTAACTACAATGAGCAGTTCTTC. Protein: CASSQDKTGFNYNEQFF.

This chain links TRBV12-3 or TRBV12-4 with TRBJ2-5; 9 bases agree with TRBD1. V lost 5 bases to trimming and J lost 5 bases; unmatched junction nucleotides: 6. There are 14 residues in the CDR3. CDR3 nucleotide sequence: TGTGCCAGCAGTGGGTACAGGGGGCTGGAGACCCAGTACTTC. It translates to CASSGYRGLETQYF.

With regard to this clonotype: A junction boundary mismatches the germline segment, possibly from a read error. The chain recombines TRBV7-9 with TRBJ2-5; D is ambiguous. The CDR3 has 11 residues. Germline loops: CDR1 SEHNR, CDR2 FQNEAQ (reference sequence). CDR3 bases: TGTGCCAGCAGCTTAGTGATGGAACTCCACTTC. As protein: CASSLVMELHF.

The chain uses TRBV9 and TRBJ1-2; 8 bases align to TRBD1. The CDR3 loop spans 16 amino acids. The trim removed 4 bases at V and 2 bases at J, leaving 10 bases unmatched. Germline V gene data show CDR1 as SGDLS and CDR2 as YYNGEE. The DNA for the CDR3 is TGTGCCAGCAGCCAGGACAGGGAGGAGGGGAACTATGGCTACACCTTC. Translation: CASSQDREEGNYGYTF.

The chain uses TRBV6-5 and TRBJ2-7; no definite D call. V was clipped by 5 bases and J by 2 bases, with 13 bases between them. CDR1 and CDR2 (germline): MNHEY, SVGAGI. This CDR3 comprises 14 residues. Written as DNA, the CDR3 is TGTGCCAGCAGTCCGGCGGCCGAGGCCTACGAGCAGTACTTC. This encodes CASSPAAEAYEQYF.